This T cell receptor beta chain was sequenced in a study of beta chain features in type 1 diabetes. This CDR3 is 15 amino acids long. The germline V gene encodes CDR1 MNHEY and CDR2 SMNVEV (reference sequence). Trimming stripped 2 bases from V and 0 bases from J, with 7 bases between. About this clone itself: The antigen is not known.

Sorting based on CD45RO/CCR7/CD25/CD127/CD95/CD27 separated CD4+ naive, central memory, regulatory and stem cell-like memory cells. Study outcomes and limitations: Shorter templates might be favored by PCR, and equally so in patients and in controls. Over-representation of high TCR-expressing cells was a possible consequence of cDNA sequencing. It was not settled here whether HLA type affects TCRB rearrangement.

The isolated RNA, all of it, was reverse transcribed, so expressed TCRB transcripts were what got sequenced. The table came from immunoSEQ multiplex PCR; TCRdb's copy has only in-frame clones and leaves some out. The profile covers roughly 400,000 clones, with about 15% appearing a single time and under 0.02% taken by the ten largest. The origin of this receptor is a woman aged 18-29 years in good health. The sequencing input was naive CD4+ T cells from blood. The chain has TRBV27 and TRBJ2-2; D gene ambiguous. The CDR3 sequence is CASSLNGANTGELFF. The CDR3 nucleotides read TGTGCCAGCAGTTTAAACGGAGCGAACACCGGGGAGCTGTTTTTT.